Each of the 6 T cell receptor beta chains below was sequenced from the same sample in a study of beta chain features in type 1 diabetes. Study results and limitations: TCRB CDR3s were moderately but significantly shorter in Type 1 diabetes patients in all four CD4+ subsets.

Every isolated RNA sample was fully reverse transcribed, so sequencing captured expressed TCRB transcripts. TCRdb's table, derived via immunoSEQ multiplex PCR, lists solely in-frame clones and lacks some. The sample lists a few hundred thousand clones, roughly 9.8% seen once, with about 0.63% in the top ten. Their recognized antigens are unknown. The sequenced sample consisted of central memory CD4+ T cells from blood. Every receptor here comes from a man aged 30 to 39 with type 1 diabetes.

This clone was counted a few times. The J gene is TRBJ1-2, the V gene TRBV7-8, with TRBD1 as a possible D gene (5 bases). This CDR3 spans 16 amino acids. The V gene's germline CDR1 is SGHVS and CDR2 FQNEAQ. Trimming pared 5 bases from V and 0 bases from J, leaving 16 bases between. CDR3 sequence: CASSPGPDSANYGYTF. The CDR3 DNA follows: TGTGCCAGCAGCCCGGGACCCGACTCAGCTAACTATGGCTACACCTTC. The variable domain in full, completed from reference TRBV7-8 and TRBJ1-2, reads GAGVSQSPRYKVAKRGQDVALRCDPISGHVSLFWYQQALGQGPEFLTYFQNEAQLDKSGLPSDRFFAERPEGSVSTLKIQRTQQEDSAVYLCASSPGPDSANYGYTFGSGTRLTVV.

This clone was recorded a few times. A much more abundant neighbour one base away suggests this may be a read error. The chain is built from TRBV25-1 and TRBJ1-1, with TRBD1 identical over 9 bases. CDR1 MGHDK and CDR2 SYGVNS come from the germline V gene. V trimming: 4 bases; J trimming: 4 bases; junction bases outside the gene matches: 1. The length of the CDR3 is 13 residues. In nucleotides, the CDR3 is TGTGCCAGCAGTGGACAGGGGGTCACTGAAGCTTTCTTT. The encoded protein is CASSGQGVTEAFF.

This clone occurred a few times. J is TRBJ1-1 and V is TRBV6-1; no clear D. Per the germline V gene, CDR1 is MNHNS and CDR2 is SASEGT. This CDR3 is 17 amino acids long. The V end was cut by 1 base, the J end by 3 bases, with 18 bases between. The CDR3 loop is CASSEVGGRGGYTEAFF. Here the CDR3 DNA reads TGTGCCAGCAGTGAAGTTGGCGGTCGGGGAGGGTACACTGAAGCTTTCTTT.

This clone was seen only a few times. The chain recombines TRBV6-5 with TRBJ1-2; possibly TRBD1 for D (5 bases). Trimming took off 7 bases at V and 4 bases at J, with 16 bases between the two ends. The CDR3 has 14 residues. CDR1 and CDR2 from the germline V gene are MNHEY and SVGAGI. CDR3 loop: CASTQGTSSYGYTF. The CDR3 DNA sequence: TGTGCCAGCACCCAGGGTACGTCCAGCTATGGCTACACCTTC.

This clone was counted a few times. This chain uses TRBV18 with TRBJ1-1; the match to TRBD1 covers 7 bases. The germline V gene has CDR1 KGHSH and CDR2 LQKENI. V shed 5 bases, J shed 3 bases, and the junction held 3 bases outside the gene matches. The CDR3 runs 13 residues. The CDR3: CASSFQGDTEAFF. The CDR3 DNA follows: TGTGCCAGCTCATTTCAGGGGGACACTGAAGCTTTCTTT.

The chain combines TRBV28 with TRBJ2-7; TRBD1 might be the D (6 bases). This CDR3 comprises 15 residues. CDR1 and CDR2 from the germline V gene are MDHEN and SYDVKM. Trimming took off 5 bases at V and 6 bases at J, with 20 bases between the two ends. The CDR3 loop is CASSAMTGLHGEQYF. CDR3 bases: TGTGCCAGCAGTGCAATGACAGGACTTCACGGCGAGCAGTACTTC.